This T cell receptor beta chain was sequenced for a study of T cells in Graves' hyperthyroidism and ophthalmopathy (dated by TCRdb to between 2018 and 2021). In the study overall: Peripheral blood was collected at initial diagnosis, before any treatment. Prospective prediction of ophthalmopathy was tested in an independent validation cohort consisting of 18 to 20 hyperthyroidism patients and around 16 patients who later progressed to ophthalmopathy. In six Graves' hyperthyroidism patients, the study also compared T-cell repertoires from thyroid tissue with T-cell repertoires from blood. To identify distinguishing TCR V-J signatures, a discovery cohort of about 100 patients was used, comprising 43 with Graves' ophthalmopathy and 57 with stable Graves' hyperthyroidism. Following sampling, methimazole starting at 30 mg daily was given to hyperthyroidism patients, and high-dose intravenous methylprednisolone was given to ophthalmopathy patients. For training and testing, the 110 or so patients in the discovery cohort were randomly divided in a 7:3 ratio. According to the paper, TCR Vbeta CDR3 sequencing was carried out on over 130 peripheral blood samples, which came from more than 40 ophthalmopathy, around 74 hyperthyroidism and roughly 17 progressor patients.

The junction shows trimming of 6 bases on V and 4 bases on J, and the gene matches do not reach 14 bases of it. The CDR3, cysteine through phenylalanine, is 16 amino acids long. Left in the record is the CDR3 DNA by itself, 48 bases read in frame from the first base. On the study overall, not on this receptor specifically: Ophthalmopathy was separated from stable hyperthyroidism by a 13 V-J signature model, with 87.88% sensitivity and 81% to 83% specificity obtained in cross-validation and 80%/75% obtained in testing. During validation, the model predicted progression to ophthalmopathy a median of approximately 6.5 months ahead of onset, with approximately 71% sensitivity and 72% to 80% specificity. Blood samples also contained most of the expanded thyroid clonotypes (frequency above 0.001), which suggests that blood repertoires may reflect thyroid immune responses. No statistical method was used to set the sample size in advance, and investigators knew the group allocation.

Hyperthyroidism patients were newly diagnosed, with disease duration under 2 months, and aged 18 to 65 years. Exclusion was applied to patients with uncontrolled infections, other autoimmune diseases, pregnancy or lactation. Clinical symptoms, serum thyroxine and TRAb, thyroid ultrasound, and orbital computed tomography formed the basis for the diagnoses. Blood from progressor patients was drawn when they were first diagnosed with hyperthyroidism, before any ophthalmopathy symptoms appeared. PBMCs were isolated from about 10 ml of fresh peripheral blood by Ficoll-Paque density gradient centrifugation. Progressor patients were defined as those initially diagnosed with Graves' hyperthyroidism in whom ophthalmopathy developed during follow-up. Total RNA was extracted with Trizol reagent, and quality was checked on an Agilent 2100 Bioanalyzer. TCR beta CDR3 regions were amplified from RNA transcripts. The TCR CDR3 was subjected to a first round of RT-PCR using the HTBI primer set and the Qiagen OneStep RT-PCR kit. Libraries were constructed in a second round of multiplex PCR, after which size selection and purification were performed. Libraries were sequenced paired-end with 100 bp reads on an Illumina HiSeq2000. Turning to the authors' computational methods: SOAPnuke was used to process the raw data, throwing out any read that contained adapters or uncalled bases, had a mean Phred below 15, or lacked an exact constant-primer or identifier match. COPE v1.2.5 was used to merge the high-quality paired reads, and each unique nucleotide sequence was defined as a clonotype. MiTCR v1.1 was used to align clonotypes to the IMGT TRBV, TRBD and TRBJ reference segments. The analysis was restricted to V-J combinations with a frequency above 0.0001, which together covered roughly 99% of the repertoires. The TCS score was defined as the ratio of F50 (clonal expansion) to E x V (chaos), calculated using BLOSUM62-based TCRdist between CDR3 peptides within each V-J. Welch's t-statistics and random forest reduced several hundred V-J features to around 14, which were used in a naive Bayes classifier (R e1071). TCRdb handled the public reads itself, with Q25 trimming in fastp and clone calling in MiXCR, and kept productive beta chains. A single entry per CDR3 protein holds the most common genes and DNA from its merged rows. TCRdb, not the original authors, processed these V and J calls. The sample table contains some 380,000 distinct CDR3 sequences; only one count was recorded for about 14% of them. The top ten clonotypes cover 20% of the sample.

To note about this clonotype: What this receptor recognizes is not known. Nothing much larger sits one base from this clone, and base qualities are not available.

Specimen: blood. The rearranged chain carries TRBV12-3 or TRBV12-4 and TRBJ1-1; 7 central nucleotides agree with TRBD1. The TCR was taken from a man aged 25 to 40 with Graves' hyperthyroidism that later progressed to Graves' ophthalmopathy. The CDR3 in this case is CASRGHDRECFTEAFF. The sequenced DNA: TGTGCCAGCAGGGGACACGACAGGGAGTGTTTCACTGAAGCTTTCTTT.